This TCR beta chain was sequenced in a study of shared clonotypes between healthy human individuals (dated by TCRdb to the early 2020s). At the level of the whole study: A few men and two women, aged 18 to 49 years, made up the cohort. For each donor, CD4 naive and CD4 memory were each run on three plates, CD8 naive on two plates, and CD8 memory on one plate. To estimate repertoire size and how much clonotype sharing occurs between individuals, the study deeply sequenced the blood TCR repertoires of five healthy adults. Different laboratories and diverse techniques were used to prepare libraries and sequence TCR repertoires, to increase sequencing depth and limit assay-specific biases. Between about 0.9 and 9 billion PBMCs per donor were obtained by leukapheresis. General conclusions and limits of the study: Based on pairwise subsampling, the degree of clonotype sharing among donors was expected to be affected by sequencing depth. Because the study included a small number of donors, the genetic and exposure-history diversity represented was limited. Only blood was sampled, and tissue TCR repertoires likely differ from those in blood. Estimated clonotype richness was generally larger for naive than for memory subsets. Clonotypes shared by all four sorted-subset donors showed higher generation probabilities than non-shared clonotypes. Sharing across a few donors was observed for around 5% of naive CD4, 3% to 3.5% of naive CD8, about 2.5% of memory CD4, and around 0.4% of memory CD8 clonotypes. Incomplete sequencing was indicated by rarefaction of sorted-subset datasets, despite the large sequencing depth.

Donors were healthy HIV-negative adults with no recently reported acute infections or vaccinations. All donors were Caucasian adults living in Nashville, Tennessee, USA. CD4+ T cells were enriched by magnetic negative selection, after which naive cells were positively selected on CD45RA and the negative fraction was taken as the memory subset. Blood was obtained by leukapheresis, after which PBMCs were separated by Ficoll-Histopaque density gradient centrifugation and cryopreserved in liquid nitrogen vapor phase. Analytical flow cytometry was used to check the purity and quantity of every magnetically sorted T cell population. Each sorted fraction had its genomic DNA isolated and then quantified by UV absorbance on a Nanodrop 2000c. Note on this clone: The antigen it binds to is not known. No base quality values were provided; no much bigger clone lies one nucleotide off.

The CDR3 has 12 amino acids, counting the end cysteine and phenylalanine. The kept DNA is CDR3 alone, 36 bases in frame from the first base. Taken from the germline V gene, the CDR1 and CDR2 loops are SNHLY and FYNNEI. Here V drops 6 bases and J drops 12 bases, and the junction holds 3 bases not matched to any gene. Using the deep immunoSEQ assay, multiplex PCR amplified TCR CDR3 regions from genomic DNA. For each cell subset, the extracted genomic DNA was distributed evenly across all wells of several immunoSEQ 96-well plates, and each plate served as one replicate. Each replicate PCR for sorted subsets received approximately 200 ng genomic DNA, equal to tens of thousands of T cell genomes. The purified libraries were quantified using a Qubit 3.0 fluorometer, sized with a Bioanalyzer 2100, and then quantified again using the KAPA Library Quantification kit. A separate single-read 150-cycle Illumina NextSeq 550 flow cell was used to sequence each immunoSEQ 96-well plate. The authors' analysis ran thus. The immunoSEQ output contained only junctional sequences without quality scores, so filtering could not match that applied to full-length reads. To assign V/J genes and CDR3, sequences were annotated using PyIR, a Python wrapper for IgBLAST v1.9, with IMGT germline references. Reads were removed for weak V/J assignments (E-value above 1e-6), missing CDR3, stop codons, out-of-frame junctions, or ambiguous translated residues. A V3J clonotype was defined by an identical inferred V gene, J gene, and CDR3 amino acid sequence. Percentage overlap between repertoires was calculated by dividing the number of shared unique clonotypes by the size of the smaller repertoire. Three approaches were used to assess repertoire richness: RTK rarefaction, the Chao1 estimator, and Recon v2.1 estimates of unobserved clonotypes. Generation probabilities for all TCRbeta clonotypes obtained by the gDNA method from a few donors were computed using OLGA. TCRdb limited this immuneACCESS table to in-frame rearrangements with V and J called. A share of clones is missing; checked studies link under half to unresolved V genes, and the rest is unexplained. The D gene and trimming were derived from the DNA, and the V and J assignments and clone size from that table. The sample has over a million clones on record, approximately 80% of them singletons. The ten largest clones take up under 0.8% of the sample.

The rearrangement combines TRBV2 with TRBJ2-6; 9 bases in the junction line up with TRBD1. Sample: memory CD4+ T cells from PBMCs. This specimen's cell subset or site label, interpreted: CD45RA-negative fraction. The TCR comes from a young man in good health. Some clones in this sample may be carry-over from other donors' samples. The sequence in DNA is TGTGCCAGCAGGAAGGACAGGGGCGTCCTGACTTTC. Its product reads: CASRKDRGVLTF.